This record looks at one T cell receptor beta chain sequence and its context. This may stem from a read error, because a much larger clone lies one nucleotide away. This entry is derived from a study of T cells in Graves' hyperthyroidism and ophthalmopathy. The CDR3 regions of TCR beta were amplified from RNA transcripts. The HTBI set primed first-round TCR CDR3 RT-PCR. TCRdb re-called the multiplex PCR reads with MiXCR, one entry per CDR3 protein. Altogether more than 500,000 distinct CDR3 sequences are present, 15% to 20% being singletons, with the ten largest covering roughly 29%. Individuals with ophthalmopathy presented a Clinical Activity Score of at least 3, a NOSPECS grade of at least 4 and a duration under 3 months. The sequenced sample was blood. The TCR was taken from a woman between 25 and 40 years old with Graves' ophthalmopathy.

The CDR3 region has the DNA TGTGCCAGCAGTCCAGGGACCTCTGGAAACGCCATATATTTT. Encoded protein: CASSPGTSGNAIYF. The rearrangement uses TRBV6-2 or TRBV6-3 and TRBJ1-3; D might be TRBD1 (5 bases). This CDR3 contains 14 residues. CDR1 and CDR2 from the germline V gene are MNHEY and SVGEGT.